Shown below are 31 T cell receptor beta chains from a single sample sequenced in a study of blood T cell repertoires in COVID-19. The method was immunoSEQ multiplex PCR; TCRdb's version includes in-frame clones alone and lacks a portion of them. Here the sample spans about 83,000 clones, about 88% being singletons. The source material was peripheral blood. All receptors derive from a woman older than 75 with active or convalescent COVID-19.

This clone has a single count. The chain uses TRBV27 and TRBJ1-1; D is undetermined. Germline CDR1 is MNHEY and CDR2 is SMNVEV (reference sequence). CDR3 length equals 14 residues. Trimming pared 1 base from V and 1 base from J, leaving 7 bases between. CDR3 nucleotide sequence: TGTGCCAGCAGTTTATTCCGGGGGAACACTGAAGCTTTCTTT. Its protein product is CASSLFRGNTEAFF.

The rearrangement links TRBV30 to TRBJ1-4, with TRBD1 as a possible D gene (5 bases). Trimming pared 8 bases from V and 8 bases from J, leaving 18 bases between. The CDR3 covers 13 residues. The germline gives CDR1 GTSNPN, CDR2 SVGIG (reference sequence). CDR3 loop: CAGRDDPREKLFF. CDR3 DNA sequence: TGTGCCGGGCGGGACGACCCGCGAGAAAAACTGTTTTTT. Combining the CDR3 with reference TRBV30 and TRBJ1-4 gives the whole variable domain SQTIHQWPATLVQPVGSPLSLECTVEGTSNPNLYWYRQAAGRGLQLLFYSVGIGQISSEVPQNLSASRPQDRQFILSSKKLLLSDSGFYLCAGRDDPREKLFFGSGTQLSVL.

This chain uses TRBV6-1 with TRBJ1-2; D is uncertain. Trimming took 6 bases from V and 8 from J, leaving 16 bases between them. This CDR3 region has 13 residues. Germline V gene data show CDR1 as MNHNS and CDR2 as SASEGT. The CDR3 bases are TGTGCCAGCAGATCTGACGGCCCAGCGGGCTACACCTTC. Its translation is CASRSDGPAGYTF.

The J gene is TRBJ1-2, the V gene TRBV7-9; 9 nucleotides agree with TRBD1. The CDR3 is 12 amino acids. The ends lost 5 bases at V and 8 bases at J; junction bases unmatched: 3. Germline-derived CDR1 and CDR2 are SEHNR and FQNEAQ (reference sequence). CDR3 loop: CASSRTGDGYTF. DNA for the CDR3: TGTGCCAGCAGCCGGACAGGGGACGGCTACACCTTC.

The chain combines TRBV7-9 with TRBJ1-2; 11 nucleotides match TRBD1. CDR1 and CDR2 from the germline V gene are SEHNR and FQNEAQ (reference sequence). This CDR3 has 14 residues. V dropped 1 base and J dropped 7; count of bases not matched to a gene: 2. The CDR3 DNA sequence: TGTGCCAGCAGCTTAGGGACAGGGGGCTTTGGCTACACCTTC. Protein: CASSLGTGGFGYTF.

V usage is TRBV4-2 and J usage is TRBJ2-6; tentative D call: TRBD1 (6 bases). This CDR3 has 16 residues. Looked up from germline, CDR1 is LGHNA and CDR2 is YNFKEQ. Trimming shortened V by 2 bases and J by 0 bases, and 8 bases separated the two germline ends. CDR3 sequence: CASSQQGGSGANVLTF. Written as DNA, the CDR3 is TGTGCCAGCAGCCAACAAGGGGGCTCTGGGGCCAACGTCCTGACTTTC.

The chain uses TRBV27 and TRBJ2-1, with 10 bases fitting TRBD2. Unmatched junction bases numbered 2, after V lost 3 bases and J lost 3 bases. This CDR3 is 15 amino acids long. Germline V gives CDR1 MNHEY, CDR2 SMNVEV (reference sequence). The CDR3 is CASSFASGGYNEQFF. CDR3 DNA sequence: TGTGCCAGCAGTTTCGCTAGCGGGGGCTACAATGAGCAGTTCTTC.

V is TRBV6-2 or TRBV6-3 and J is TRBJ1-4; no firm D call. The germline V gene encodes CDR1 MNHEY and CDR2 SVGEGT. V lost 4 bases to trimming and J lost 5 bases, with 11 bases between them. There are 14 residues in the CDR3. This CDR3 reads CASSFWSENEKLFF. In nucleotides, the CDR3 is TGTGCCAGCAGTTTTTGGTCGGAGAATGAAAAACTGTTTTTT.

The chain combines TRBV2 with TRBJ2-2; D may be TRBD1 (5 bases). The CDR3 has 14 residues. V gave up 6 bases and J gave up 3 bases, with 11 bases separating them. Germline values: CDR1 SNHLY, CDR2 FYNNEI. CDR3 loop: CASRDTGYTGELFF. The CDR3 DNA reads TGTGCCAGCAGGGATACAGGTTACACCGGGGAGCTGTTTTTT.

The chain joins TRBV19 to TRBJ1-5; D not certain. V was clipped by 3 bases and J by 4 bases, with 10 bases between them. Germline V gene lookup returns CDR1 LNHDA and CDR2 SQIVND (reference sequence). This CDR3 contains 14 residues. In nucleotides, the CDR3 is TGTGCCAGTAGTATGACGGGTCTTAATCAGCCCCAGCATTTT. Translating gives CASSMTGLNQPQHF.

The chain recombines TRBV12-1 with TRBJ2-5; no check of the table's D call, TRBD2, against the DNA was made. TRBV12-1 is a documented pseudogene. CDR3 size: 14 residues. DNA of the CDR3: TGTGCCAGCAGCTTTGCGCCCCTAGAAGAGACCCAGTACTTC. It translates to CASSFAPLEETQYF.

The rearrangement uses TRBV6-2 or TRBV6-3 and TRBJ1-2; D possibly corresponds to TRBD1 (6 bases). Germline loops: CDR1 MNHEY, CDR2 SVGEGT. There are 12 residues in the CDR3. V was cut by 5 bases and J by 6 bases, with 10 bases left in between. CDR3 protein: CASSRTAHGYTF. CDR3 bases: TGTGCCAGCAGTAGGACAGCTCATGGCTACACCTTC.

The chain uses TRBV28 and TRBJ1-2, with D possibly TRBD1 on 5 matching bases. Germline V gives CDR1 MDHEN, CDR2 SYDVKM. The CDR3 contains 15 residues. Between the trimmed V and J ends, which lost 6 bases and 4 bases, there was a span of 18 bases. CDR3 in amino acids: CASRRDRGSTYGYTF. For the CDR3, the DNA is TGTGCCAGCAGGCGGGATAGGGGCTCCACCTATGGCTACACCTTC.

The CDR3 DNA sequence: TGTGCCAGCAGCTTATCTGGGCCCACAGATACGCAGTATTTT. Encoded protein: CASSLSGPTDTQYF. This rearrangement joins TRBV7-9 to TRBJ2-3; D call uncertain. Germline V CDR1 and CDR2: SEHNR, FQNEAQ (reference sequence). The CDR3 length is 14 residues. The V gene lost 2 bases and the J gene lost 2 bases, with 8 bases spanning the gap.

Details on this clone: An end of the junction does not agree with germline; a read error may underlie this. The sample contains more than one DNA sequence encoding this CDR3. The CDR3 here is CASSVETGDNQPQHF. In DNA, the CDR3 is TGTGCCAGCAGCGTAGAGACAGGGGACAATCAGCCTCAGCATTTT. The V call is TRBV9, the J call TRBJ1-5; 8 nucleotides match TRBD1. Looked up from germline, CDR1 is SGDLS and CDR2 is YYNGEE. The CDR3 length is 15 residues.

The rearrangement uses TRBV9 and TRBJ2-3; TRBD2 matches at 8 bases. Germline CDR1 and CDR2: SGDLS and YYNGEE. The CDR3 loop spans 16 amino acids. V dropped 0 bases and J dropped 3; count of bases not matched to a gene: 6. As DNA, the CDR3 is TGTGCCAGCAGCGTAGGACTAGCGTCGTTGACAGATACGCAGTATTTT. Amino acid sequence: CASSVGLASLTDTQYF.

In nucleotides, the CDR3 is TGTGCCAGCTCACGGGACAGGGGGCGTGCGGCTAATGAAAAACTGTTTTTT. Its translation is CASSRDRGRAANEKLFF. The chain carries TRBV18 and TRBJ1-4, with TRBD1 identical over 12 bases. After removal of 4 bases from V and 3 bases from J, the junction contained 6 bases not matched to a gene. This CDR3 has 17 residues. Germline-derived CDR1 and CDR2 are KGHSH and LQKENI.

This chain uses TRBV11-2 with TRBJ2-5, with D possibly being TRBD2 (6 bases). The CDR3 has 16 residues. V was cut by 0 bases and J by 5 bases, with 16 bases left in between. Germline V CDR1 and CDR2: SGHAT, FQNNGV. CDR3 DNA: TGTGCCAGCAGCTTAGATCTGCGGGATCCGGCTGAGACCCAGTACTTC. Translating it yields CASSLDLRDPAETQYF.

This rearrangement joins TRBV4-1 to TRBJ2-7; D gene unclear. This CDR3 contains 14 residues. From germline, CDR1 is MGHRA and CDR2 YSYEKL. V shed 0 bases and J shed 0 bases, with 6 bases lying between them. The CDR3 here is CASSQEPGSYEQYF. In DNA, the CDR3 is TGCGCCAGCAGCCAAGAACCCGGCTCCTACGAGCAGTACTTC.

The gene calls are TRBV5-5 and TRBJ2-3; 7 bases align to TRBD1. J gave up 1 base and V 1 base, and 0 bases lay outside the gene matches. Germline V gives CDR1 SGHKS, CDR2 YYEKEE (reference sequence). This CDR3 has 14 residues. The CDR3 nucleotides read TGTGCCAGCAGCTTGCAGGGGGGCACAGATACGCAGTATTTT. As protein: CASSLQGGTDTQYF.

As concerns this clone: At the DNA level, this CDR3 is encoded by other sequences in the same sample as well. The CDR3 sequence is CASSLLAGGPETQYF. The DNA for the CDR3 is TGCGCCAGCAGCTTGTTGGCGGGGGGGCCGGAGACCCAGTACTTC. The J gene is TRBJ2-5, the V gene TRBV5-1, with 9 bases matching TRBD2. The germline V gene encodes CDR1 SGHRS and CDR2 YFSETQ. Trimming cost V 1 base and J 5 bases; bases outside gene matches: 6. The length of the CDR3 is 15 residues. Full variable domain (outside the CDR3, taken from reference TRBV5-1 and TRBJ2-5): KAGVTQTPRYLIKTRGQQVTLSCSPISGHRSVSWYQQTPGQGLQFLFEYFSETQRNKGNFPGRFSGRQFSNSRSEMNVSTLELGDSALYLCASSLLAGGPETQYFGPGTRLLVL.

The sample holds a few counts of this clone. The V call is TRBV27, the J call TRBJ1-6; 8 nucleotides line up with TRBD1. The germline V gene has CDR1 MNHEY and CDR2 SMNVEV (reference sequence). The length of the CDR3 is 17 residues. V lost 6 bases and J lost 5; bases outside the gene matches: 12. The CDR3 coding sequence is TGTGCCAGCAGCCGACTTTCCGGGACAGGCGATAATTCACCCCTCCACTTT. Translated, it gives CASSRLSGTGDNSPLHF.

The chain combines TRBV28 with TRBJ2-7; no reliable D call. Trimming pared 8 bases from V and 2 bases from J, leaving 16 bases between. The CDR3 totals 14 residues. The germline V gene encodes CDR1 MDHEN and CDR2 SYDVKM. The CDR3 region has the DNA TGTGCCAGCGGCTCAACACGGAGCACCTACGAGCAGTACTTC. Protein sequence: CASGSTRSTYEQYF. The variable domain in full, completed from reference TRBV28 and TRBJ2-7, reads DVKVTQSSRYLVKRTGEKVFLECVQDMDHENMFWYRQDPGLGLRLIYFSYDVKMKEKGDIPEGYSVSREKKERFSLILESASTNQTSMYLCASGSTRSTYEQYFGPGTRLTVT.

The chain links TRBV6-5 to TRBJ1-5; 8 bases are shared with TRBD1. V trimming: 6 bases; J trimming: 3 bases; junction bases outside the gene matches: 7. Germline CDR1 and CDR2: MNHEY and SVGAGI. CDR3 length: 15 amino acids. The CDR3, as DNA: TGTGCCAGCAGGTCCCAGGGGGCAATCAATCAGCCCCAGCATTTT. This sequence encodes CASRSQGAINQPQHF.

The rearrangement uses TRBV28 and TRBJ1-4; D unresolved. Trimming took off 6 bases at V and 0 bases at J, with 11 bases between the two ends. The CDR3 length is 15 residues. Germline V gene data show CDR1 as MDHEN and CDR2 as SYDVKM. The CDR3 protein is CASSPRRATNEKLFF. The CDR3 DNA follows: TGTGCCAGCAGCCCCAGACGGGCAACTAATGAAAAACTGTTTTTT.

The chain recombines TRBV6-2 or TRBV6-3 with TRBJ2-1; possible D gene TRBD2, 5 bases. The germline CDR1 and CDR2 sequences are MNHEY and SVGEGT. V was clipped by 5 bases and J by 1 base, with 15 bases between them. The CDR3 loop spans 16 amino acids. The CDR3 region has the DNA TGTGCCAGCAGTCGACCCCTAGCTAATTCCTACAATGAGCAGTTCTTC. Its translation: CASSRPLANSYNEQFF.

Worth noting for this clone: The junction differs from germline at one of its ends, possibly a read error. The chain links TRBV9 to TRBJ2-3; 10 bases match TRBD1. The germline gives CDR1 SGDLS, CDR2 YYNGEE. This CDR3 comprises 13 residues. In nucleotides, the CDR3 is TGTGCCAGCAGCGTAATGGAGACAGGGGGCGTGAATTTT. It encodes CASSVMETGGVNF.

The gene calls are TRBV6-5 and TRBJ2-5, with D perhaps matching TRBD2 (5 bases). This CDR3 has 16 amino acids. Germline CDR1 and CDR2: MNHEY and SVGAGI. Trimming stripped 0 bases from V and 1 base from J, with 12 bases between. In DNA form, the CDR3 reads TGTGCCAGCAGTTACTCGCCAGTACTAGGCCAAGAGACCCAGTACTTC. It translates to CASSYSPVLGQETQYF.

The CDR3 nucleotides read TGTGCCAGCAGTTACTCCGAATTGAGAAACACTGAAGCTTTCTTT. It yields the protein CASSYSELRNTEAFF. This chain connects TRBV6-5 to TRBJ1-1; no clear D gene. CDR1 and CDR2 from the germline V gene are MNHEY and SVGAGI. CDR3 size: 15 residues. Trimming stripped 0 bases from V and 2 bases from J, with 10 bases between.

This CDR3 is CASNLGNTEAFF. In DNA, the CDR3 is TGTGCCAGTAATCTCGGGAACACTGAAGCTTTCTTT. The rearrangement joins TRBV19 to TRBJ1-1; D remains ambiguous. V was trimmed by 7 bases and J by 1 base, leaving 7 bases between them. Germline V gives CDR1 LNHDA, CDR2 SQIVND (reference sequence). This CDR3 spans 12 amino acids.

J is TRBJ1-2 and V is TRBV27; D not certain. Per the germline V gene, CDR1 is MNHEY and CDR2 is SMNVEV (reference sequence). V lost 6 bases and J 10 bases, leaving 12 bases between the germline ends. The CDR3 sequence is 11 residues long. The CDR3 sequence is CASRSGQFYTF. The CDR3 DNA reads TGTGCCAGCAGGAGTGGGCAGTTCTACACCTTC.